The clone carrying this T cell receptor beta chain showed up just a few times. What it binds is not known. V dropped 4 bases and J dropped 5; count of bases not matched to a gene: 3. The CDR3 is 12 residues long. CDR1 is SGHRS, CDR2 YFSETQ, per germline. These data originate in a study of CD8 T cells in ankylosing spondylitis. Whole-study results and caveats: CD8+ cells made up the disease-linked clones, which were relatively rare in peripheral blood.

MiXCR, applied by TCRdb to the 5' RACE reads, yields one record per CDR3 protein. The sample holds about 360,000 distinct CDR3 sequences, roughly 15% seen once. Sequenced input: blood, either unsorted or a sorted T cell fraction (not recorded which). The chain employs TRBV5-1 and TRBJ2-7; 7 bases agree with TRBD1. The receptor was derived from a male donor with ankylosing spondylitis or in good health (not recorded which). The CDR3 DNA sequence: TGCGCCAGCAGCCCCCAGGGGGACGAGCAGTACTTC. It translates to CASSPQGDEQYF.